The clone carrying this T cell receptor beta chain was counted between two and nine times. As yet, its antigen is unknown. This entry is derived from a study of beta chain features in type 1 diabetes. Study as a whole: No age, gender or cell yield differences were seen between patients and healthy donors.

Expressed TCRB transcripts were sequenced because the isolated RNA had all been reverse transcribed beforehand. Clones were read by immunoSEQ multiplex PCR, and TCRdb kept only the in-frame ones, dropping some. The table shows hundreds of thousands of clones, with around an eighth occurring only once. CDR3 length: 14 amino acids. Trimming shortened V by 2 bases and J by 7 bases, and 12 bases separated the two germline ends. From germline, CDR1 is SGHAT and CDR2 FQNNGV. Every participating donor gave one draw, a heparinised blood sample averaging around 100 mL. Purity exceeded 95% in all sorted populations. Regarding the study as a whole: Naive, central memory and regulatory TCRB repertoires appeared more similar among patients than healthy donors. In all four CD4+ subsets, TCRB CDR3 length was significantly, moderately reduced in type 1 diabetes.

This chain links TRBV11-2 with TRBJ2-1; D uncertain. Sequencing was carried out using naive CD4+ T cells from blood. The sequence was obtained from a man in his late teens or twenties with type 1 diabetes. The CDR3 sequence: CASSLLQTMNEQFF. The CDR3 DNA sequence: TGTGCCAGCAGCTTACTCCAAACAATGAATGAGCAGTTCTTC.